This TCR beta chain was captured by sequencing in a study of T cell responses to AZD1222 COVID-19 vaccine. Whole-study results and caveats: Repertoire sampling was restricted to post-peak T cell response timepoints. Recipients of two AZD1222 doses showed rising Spike-specific TCR breadth and depth. Only six or seven AZD1222 recipients tested seropositive at baseline.

The germline V gene encodes CDR1 SGHTA and CDR2 FQGNSA. The length of the CDR3 is 15 residues. Trimming shortened V by 10 bases and J by 1 base, and 16 bases separated the two germline ends. Notes on this clone: Its antigen remains unknown.

Profiled with immunoSEQ multiplex PCR; TCRdb holds only in-frame clones, not every one. The table lists 75,000 to 90,000 clones, roughly nine tenths of them singletons. The chain employs TRBV7-2 and TRBJ1-4, with D tentatively TRBD1 (5 bases). The sequence came from an adult who received the AZD1222 COVID-19 vaccine. The sample here was peripheral blood, taken 28 days after the second AZD1222 dose. The DNA for the CDR3 is TGTGCCACCAATAGGGAGGGGCGAACTAATGAAAAACTGTTTTTT. Translating gives CATNREGRTNEKLFF. Full variable domain (outside the CDR3, taken from reference TRBV7-2 and TRBJ1-4): GAGVSQSPSNKVTEKGKDVELRCDPISGHTALYWYRQSLGQGLEFLIYFQGNSAPDKSGLPSDRFSAERTGGSVSTLTIQRTQQEDSAVYLCATNREGRTNEKLFFGSGTQLSVL.